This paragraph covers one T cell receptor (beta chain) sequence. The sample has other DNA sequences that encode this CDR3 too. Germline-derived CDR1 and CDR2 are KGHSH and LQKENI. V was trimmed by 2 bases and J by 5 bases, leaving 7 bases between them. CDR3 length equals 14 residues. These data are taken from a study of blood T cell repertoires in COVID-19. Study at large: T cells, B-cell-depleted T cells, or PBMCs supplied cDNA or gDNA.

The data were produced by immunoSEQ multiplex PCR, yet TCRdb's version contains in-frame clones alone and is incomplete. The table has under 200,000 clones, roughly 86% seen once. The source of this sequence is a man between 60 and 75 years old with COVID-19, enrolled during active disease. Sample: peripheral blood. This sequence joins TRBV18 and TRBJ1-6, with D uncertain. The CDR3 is CASSPSGNNSPLHF. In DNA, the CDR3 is TGTGCCAGCTCACCATCGGGGAATAATTCACCCCTCCACTTT. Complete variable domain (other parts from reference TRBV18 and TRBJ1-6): NAGVMQNPRHLVRRRGQEARLRCSPMKGHSHVYWYRQLPEEGLKFMVYLQKENIIDESGMPKERFSAEFPKEGPSILRIQQVVRGDSAAYFCASSPSGNNSPLHFGNGTRLTVT.